This is a list of T cell receptor beta chains from one sample in a study of early T cells in non-severe SARS-CoV-2 infection. TCRdb passed the 5' RACE reads through MiXCR, listing each CDR3 protein once. Found here are tens of thousands of distinct CDR3 sequences, around 16% of them singletons; the top ten hold about 4.7%. The sample was whole blood, taken at baseline. The receptors derive from an adult who was a healthcare worker with PCR-confirmed SARS-CoV-2 infection or an uninfected control (not recorded which). Each CDR3 is given with its conserved first and last residue. D genes are given only for firm matches. Rows give clone size only sometimes, using once, few, many, or a class for an expanded clone.

d_gene | j_gene | v_gene | abundance | CDR3aa | CDR3nt
NA | TRBJ2-5 | TRBV20-1 | NA | CSASQETQYF | TGCAGTGCTAGTCAGGAGACCCAGTACTTC
NA | TRBJ2-7 | TRBV28 | few | CASSPGRREQYF | TGTGCCAGCAGCCCGGGACGTCGAGAGCAGTACTTC
TRBD1 | TRBJ2-7 | TRBV6-6 | NA | CASSWLTGTVNEQYF | TGTGCCAGCAGTTGGCTTACTGGGACAGTTAACGAGCAGTACTTC
TRBD1 | TRBJ2-7 | TRBV20-1 | many | CSSDRASYEQYF | TGCAGTTCCGACAGGGCGTCCTACGAGCAGTACTTC
NA | TRBJ1-2 | TRBV7-2 | few | CASSFAPGSPLYGYTF | TGTGCCAGCAGCTTTGCACCCGGGAGTCCCTTATATGGCTACACCTTC
TRBD2 | TRBJ2-3 | TRBV4-2 | NA | CASSQGVAGEGGTQYF | TGTGCCAGCAGCCAGGGGGTAGCGGGAGAAGGAGGTACGCAGTATTTT
TRBD1 | TRBJ1-4 | TRBV7-9 | NA | CASSLQGQRNEKLFF | TGTGCCAGCAGCTTACAGGGACAGAGAAATGAAAAACTGTTTTTT
TRBD2 | TRBJ2-1 | TRBV15 | few | CATSREQGGIYNEQFF | TGTGCCACCAGCAGAGAGCAGGGAGGGATCTACAATGAGCAGTTCTTC
NA | TRBJ1-5 | TRBV20-1 | few | CSASDRDQPQHF | TGCAGTGCTAGCGACAGAGATCAGCCCCAGCATTTT
NA | TRBJ1-1 | TRBV12-3/TRBV12-4 | many | CASSLRHTEAFF | TGTGCCAGCAGTTTGAGACACACTGAAGCTTTCTTT
NA | TRBJ1-1 | TRBV28 | few | CASRGFEAFF | TGTGCCAGCAGAGGATTTGAAGCTTTCTTT
NA | TRBJ2-3 | TRBV24-1 | NA | CATSDPADTQYF | TGTGCCACCAGTGACCCCGCGGATACGCAGTATTTT
NA | TRBJ1-2 | TRBV20-1 | many | CSARTDYGYTF | TGCAGTGCTAGGACAGACTATGGCTACACCTTC
NA | TRBJ2-7 | TRBV7-2 | NA | CASSPGSVPYEQYF | TGTGCCAGCAGCCCCGGGAGCGTTCCCTACGAGCAGTACTTC
NA | TRBJ2-2 | TRBV7-8 | few | CASSFIWEDTGELFF | TGTGCCAGCAGCTTCATTTGGGAGGACACCGGGGAGCTGTTTTTT
TRBD2 | TRBJ2-1 | TRBV28 | NA | CASTYLAGKYNEQFF | TGTGCCAGCACCTACCTAGCGGGGAAGTACAATGAGCAGTTCTTC
TRBD1 | TRBJ1-4 | TRBV5-1 | many | CASSLGDSDNEKLFF | TGCGCCAGCAGCTTGGGGGACAGTGATAATGAAAAACTGTTTTTT
NA | TRBJ1-6 | TRBV4-1 | few | CASSHDSGRLNSPLHF | TGCGCCAGCAGCCATGACTCGGGACGCCTAAATTCACCCCTCCACTTT
NA | TRBJ2-7 | TRBV12-3/TRBV12-4 | NA | CASSFATAASYEQYF | TGTGCCAGCAGTTTCGCAACGGCAGCCTCCTACGAGCAGTACTTC
TRBD1 | TRBJ1-5 | TRBV2 | few | CASSRGHSNQPQHF | TGTGCCAGCAGCAGGGGGCATAGCAATCAGCCCCAGCATTTT
NA | TRBJ2-1 | TRBV4-3 | few | CASSQAPNFNEQFF | TGCGCCAGCAGCCAAGCCCCTAATTTCAATGAGCAGTTCTTC
TRBD1 | TRBJ1-2 | TRBV9 | few | CASSVGQGHGYTF | TGTGCCAGCAGCGTAGGACAGGGCCATGGCTACACCTTC
TRBD2 | TRBJ2-1 | TRBV9 | once | CASSPGTSGRKEQFF | TGTGCCAGCAGCCCAGGGACTAGCGGGAGGAAGGAGCAGTTCTTC
NA | TRBJ2-1 | TRBV4-3 | few | CASSHHSFNEQFF | TGCGCCAGCAGCCACCACAGTTTCAATGAGCAGTTCTTC
NA | TRBJ1-5 | TRBV7-8 | NA | CASSLARRRRSNQPQHF | TGTGCCAGCAGCTTAGCGAGGCGGCGGCGAAGCAATCAGCCCCAGCATTTT
NA | TRBJ2-6 | TRBV6-5 | NA | CASSPGPTHPDDGANVLTF | TGTGCCAGCAGTCCCGGACCGACCCACCCCGATGATGGGGCCAACGTCCTGACTTTC
NA | TRBJ2-1 | TRBV20-1 | many | CSASKLLLSSYNEQFF | TGCAGTGCTAGTAAGCTGTTACTAAGCTCCTACAATGAGCAGTTCTTC
TRBD1 | TRBJ1-6 | TRBV20-1 | few | CSALRYRGYTSPLHF | TGCAGTGCTCTAAGATACAGGGGATATACTTCACCCCTCCACTTT
NA | TRBJ2-7 | TRBV20-1 | NA | CSVSPQSPMQYF | TGCAGTGTATCCCCCCAGTCGCCTATGCAGTACTTC
TRBD1 | TRBJ2-2 | TRBV4-1 | NA | CASSQTGGNTGELFF | TGCGCCAGCAGCCAGACAGGGGGGAACACCGGGGAGCTGTTTTTT
NA | TRBJ2-1 | TRBV28 | NA | CASTNPGRSSYNEQFF | TGTGCCAGCACGAACCCGGGACGTAGCTCCTACAATGAGCAGTTCTTC